Listed here are 29 T cell receptor beta chains from one sample, sequenced in a study of cytomegalovirus exposure and HLA in healthy donors. The primer mix had 60 Vbeta and 13 Jbeta primers. Using immunoSEQ multiplex PCR, the repertoire was profiled, and TCRdb retains in-frame clones only, with some absent. Of about 150,000 clones in the sample, 60% to 85% were seen once. Sequenced material: PBMCs. The receptors were gathered from a woman aged 40 to 49 in good health and CMV-seropositive.

A word on this clone: The sample holds other DNA sequences that translate to the same CDR3. The chain uses TRBV10-1 and TRBJ2-5; a possible D gene is TRBD1 (6 bases). Germline V gene lookup returns CDR1 WNHNN and CDR2 SYGVQD (reference sequence). Trimming shortened V by 6 bases and J by 1 base, and 9 bases separated the two germline ends. This CDR3 comprises 13 residues. The CDR3 reads CASSRQVQETQYF. The CDR3, as DNA: TGCGCCAGCAGCCGACAGGTCCAAGAGACCCAGTACTTC.

This chain joins TRBV5-6 and TRBJ1-3; D gene unclear. Trimming pared 3 bases from V and 2 bases from J, leaving 12 bases between. The CDR3 consists of 15 residues. The germline V gene has CDR1 SGHDT and CDR2 YYEEEE. CDR3 sequence: CASSSGFSPGNTIYF. CDR3 bases: TGTGCCAGCAGCTCTGGCTTTTCCCCTGGAAACACCATATATTTT.

This sequence joins TRBV6-6 and TRBJ1-3, with 10 bases that match TRBD1. The CDR3 spans 16 residues. V shed 6 bases and J 4 bases; nucleotides not matched to a gene: 9. Germline CDR1 reads MNHNY; CDR2 reads SVGAGI (reference sequence). The CDR3 loop reads CASRPPGQGSGNTIYF. CDR3 coding DNA: TGTGCCAGCAGACCTCCGGGACAGGGGTCAGGAAACACCATATATTTT.

The CDR3 protein is CATSRGLAGAYEQYF. Here the CDR3 DNA reads TGTGCCACCAGCAGAGGTCTAGCGGGGGCCTACGAGCAGTACTTC. The J gene is TRBJ2-7, the V gene TRBV15; 10 bases fit TRBD2. Germline values: CDR1 LNHNV, CDR2 YYDKDF (reference sequence). This CDR3 contains 15 residues. The V gene end was trimmed by 1 base and the J gene end by 2 bases; junction bases not matched to a gene: 2.

The chain uses TRBV28 and TRBJ2-5, with a tentative D call TRBD2 (7 bases). The J call may be incorrect, as the DNA end agrees better with TRBJ2-7. CDR3 length: 13 amino acids. Germline V gene sequence: CDR1 MDHEN, CDR2 SYDVKM. The CDR3 sequence: CASSYGGLNEQYF. CDR3 in DNA: TGTGCCAGCAGTTACGGGGGGCTCAACGAGCAGTACTTC.

The chain joins TRBV30 to TRBJ1-5, with 7 positions matching TRBD1. Trimming removed 0 bases from V and 4 bases from J; junction bases left unmatched: 3. The CDR3 is 14 amino acids. Germline CDR1 is GTSNPN and CDR2 is SVGIG (reference sequence). This CDR3 is CAWSVQGFNQPQHF. In DNA, the CDR3 is TGTGCCTGGAGTGTACAGGGGTTTAATCAGCCCCAGCATTTT.

This clone has just one count. The V gene is TRBV30, the J gene TRBJ1-2; unclear D gene. Trimming removed 0 bases from V and 7 bases from J, with 6 bases in between. Germline CDR1 is GTSNPN and CDR2 is SVGIG (reference sequence). The CDR3 runs 11 residues. CDR3 bases: TGTGCCTGGAGTGTAACAGTTGGCTACACCTTC. Protein: CAWSVTVGYTF.

Notes on this clone: One end of the junction does not line up with germline, which may come from a read error. The CDR3 is CASSTLGQANCGYTF. The CDR3 bases are TGTGCCAGCAGCACCCTGGGACAGGCTAACTGTGGCTACACCTTC. This sequence joins TRBV9 and TRBJ1-2; 8 nucleotides line up with TRBD1. This CDR3 is 15 amino acids long. Germline V gene sequence: CDR1 SGDLS, CDR2 YYNGEE. Filled out from reference TRBV9 and TRBJ1-2, the complete variable domain reads DSGVTQTPKHLITATGQRVTLRCSPRSGDLSVYWYQQSLDQGLQFLIQYYNGEERAKGNILERFSAQQFPDLHSELNLSSLELGDSALYFCASSTLGQANCGYTFGSGTRLTVV.

The chain recombines TRBV7-6 with TRBJ2-1; possible D gene TRBD1, 5 bases. V shed 4 bases and J shed 9 bases, with 16 bases lying between them. The CDR3 totals 14 residues. Germline CDR1 SGHVS, CDR2 FNYEAQ. The CDR3 reads CASSYLRGGAEQFF. The CDR3 DNA is TGTGCCAGCAGCTACCTAAGGGGTGGCGCTGAGCAGTTCTTC.

In nucleotides, the CDR3 is TGTGCCAGCAGCGTGGGACTAGTGGATGAGCAGTTCTTC. Translating gives CASSVGLVDEQFF. The chain joins TRBV13 to TRBJ2-1, with TRBD2 matching over 8 bases. Germline CDR1 PRHDT, CDR2 FYEKMQ (reference sequence). The CDR3 runs to 13 residues. The J segment lost 8 bases and the V segment lost 5 bases, leaving 5 bases of the junction unmatched.

The chain carries TRBV11-2 and TRBJ1-6; D might be TRBD1 (5 bases). Germline values: CDR1 SGHAT, CDR2 FQNNGV. This CDR3 comprises 18 residues. The germline V and J ends were trimmed by 1 base and 3 bases, with 16 bases remaining between them. CDR3 bases: TGTGCCAGCAGCTTAGGCAGGGCAGGCCGTCTCTATAATTCACCCCTCCACTTT. Translated: CASSLGRAGRLYNSPLHF.

This clone showed up just once. DNA for the CDR3: TGTGCCAGCAGTCAGGGGGACAGGGGGCCTGGAAACACCATATATTTT. Protein product: CASSQGDRGPGNTIYF. The chain uses TRBV28 and TRBJ1-3; 12 bases are shared with TRBD1. The germline CDR1 and CDR2 sequences are MDHEN and SYDVKM. This CDR3 is built from 16 residues. V gave up 5 bases and J gave up 2 bases; unmatched junction bases: 4.

The chain employs TRBV2 and TRBJ1-5, with 7 bases aligning to TRBD1. This CDR3 contains 15 residues. V lost 5 bases to trimming and J lost 3 bases; unmatched junction nucleotides: 7. Germline V gene data show CDR1 as SNHLY and CDR2 as FYNNEI. CDR3 amino acids: CASSKQGSLNQPQHF. As DNA, the CDR3 is TGTGCCAGCAGTAAACAGGGGAGCCTCAATCAGCCCCAGCATTTT.

This chain links TRBV10-3 with TRBJ2-2, with 10 bases lining up with TRBD1. V shed 10 bases and J 4 bases; nucleotides not matched to a gene: 6. The length of the CDR3 is 14 residues. CDR1 and CDR2 (germline): ENHRY, SYGVKD. CDR3 sequence (DNA): TGTGCCACTATCGGGACAGGGGCCACCGGGGAGCTGTTTTTT. Translating it yields CATIGTGATGELFF.

The V gene is TRBV4-1, the J gene TRBJ1-1, with D perhaps TRBD1 (6 bases). Germline V gene sequence: CDR1 MGHRA, CDR2 YSYEKL. Trimming removed 4 bases at V and 4 bases at J, with 16 bases between. The CDR3 is made up of 15 amino acids. CDR3 region: CASSPEGELGTEAFF. CDR3 nucleotides: TGCGCCAGCAGCCCCGAGGGGGAATTGGGCACTGAAGCTTTCTTT.

The chain combines TRBV11-3 with TRBJ2-1, with unresolved D. Germline CDR1 is SGHNT and CDR2 is YENEEA. This CDR3 is built from 12 residues. Deletions cut 2 bases from V and 5 bases from J, with 4 bases between. CDR3 nucleotide sequence: TGTGCCAGCAGCTTAATCGACAATGAGCAGTTCTTC. Translated: CASSLIDNEQFF.

This sequence joins TRBV9 and TRBJ2-7, with a weak D call TRBD2 (6 bases). Trimming left V 3 bases short and J 1 base short, with 11 bases between. This CDR3 has 14 residues. Per the germline V gene, CDR1 is SGDLS and CDR2 is YYNGEE. CDR3 sequence: CASSADGTSYEQYF. Written as DNA, the CDR3 is TGTGCCAGCAGCGCTGACGGGACTTCCTACGAGCAGTACTTC.

The rearrangement joins TRBV7-2 to TRBJ2-7, with a tentative D call TRBD1 (5 bases). V was trimmed by 5 bases and J by 3 bases, leaving 20 bases between them. The CDR3 is 16 residues long. Germline V CDR1 and CDR2: SGHTA, FQGNSA. CDR3 coding DNA: TGTGCCAGCAGCACAGCAGGGTCCACAGTTATCTACGAGCAGTACTTC. Residues: CASSTAGSTVIYEQYF.

As regards this clone: The missing conserved phenylalanine or tryptophan at the end of this CDR3 makes a read error likely. It is unclear where the CDR3 begins or ends on the DNA, so no DNA is shown, and the CDR3 is as TCRdb lists it. CDR3 region: CASSIVGTFFI. This chain links TRBV6-1 with TRBJ2-7; the DNA was not compared with TRBD1, the D call given in the table. The CDR3 extends over 11 residues, inclusive of both ends. In germline, CDR1 is MNHNS, CDR2 SASEGT.

The V and J genes are TRBV10-3 and TRBJ2-1; the match to TRBD1 covers 8 bases. With 2 bases clipped from V and 1 base from J, the junction kept 4 bases outside the gene matches. The CDR3 is 16 residues long. Germline CDR1 ENHRY, CDR2 SYGVKD. Written as DNA, the CDR3 is TGTGCCATCAGTGAGAGGACAGGGAGGTCCTACAATGAGCAGTTCTTC. Amino acid sequence: CAISERTGRSYNEQFF.

The chain carries TRBV6-6 and TRBJ2-5; 9 bases are shared with TRBD2. CDR1 and CDR2 (germline): MNHNY, SVGAGI (reference sequence). The V segment lost 8 bases and the J segment 4 bases; nucleotides outside the gene matches: 2. The CDR3 runs 12 residues. Here the CDR3 reads CASGGGAETQYF. The CDR3 nucleotides are TGTGCCAGCGGCGGGGGGGCAGAGACCCAGTACTTC.

The chain combines TRBV29-1 with TRBJ2-3, with TRBD1 identical over 11 bases. Trimming removed 7 bases from V and 0 bases from J; junction bases left unmatched: 3. Per the germline V gene, CDR1 is SQVTM and CDR2 is ANQGSEA. CDR3 size: 14 residues. CDR3 region: CSGGQGASTDTQYF. Here the CDR3 DNA reads TGCAGCGGCGGACAGGGGGCTAGCACAGATACGCAGTATTTT.

The gene calls are TRBV6-1 and TRBJ2-7; TRBD1 might be the D (5 bases). CDR3 size: 13 residues. Germline V gene data show CDR1 as MNHNS and CDR2 as SASEGT. Trimming removed 5 bases from V and 3 bases from J, with 11 bases in between. The CDR3 DNA follows: TGTGCCAGCAGTCACAGACAGTACTACGAGCAGTACTTC. Its translation is CASSHRQYYEQYF.

The V and J genes are TRBV12-5 and TRBJ2-1, with TRBD2 matching 13 bases. The J segment lost 7 bases and the V segment lost 2 bases, leaving 14 bases of the junction unmatched. Germline assignment: CDR1 LGHNT and CDR2 FRNRAP. This CDR3 contains 19 residues. In DNA form, the CDR3 reads TGTGCTAGTGGTTTGACCCCCGGGACTAGCGGGGACCTTAGTAATGAGCAGTTCTTC. Its translation: CASGLTPGTSGDLSNEQFF. The entire variable domain, with the rest obtained from reference TRBV12-5 and TRBJ2-1, is as follows: DARVTQTPRHKVTEMGQEVTMRCQPILGHNTVFWYRQTMMQGLELLAYFRNRAPLDDSGMPKDRFSAEMPDATLATLKIQPSEPRDSAVYFCASGLTPGTSGDLSNEQFFGPGTRLTVL.

This chain joins TRBV5-4 and TRBJ1-2; D perhaps matches TRBD1 (6 bases). V gave up 4 bases and J gave up 5 bases, with 15 bases separating them. Germline V gene lookup returns CDR1 SGHNT and CDR2 YYREEE (reference sequence). This CDR3 is built from 14 residues. CDR3 sequence (DNA): TGTGCCAGCAGCCGCCCAGGACAGCATTATGGCTACACCTTC. This gives the protein CASSRPGQHYGYTF.

The table lists this clone with a count of one. The chain couples TRBV9 to TRBJ2-1; 7 positions match TRBD2. This CDR3 is 14 amino acids long. The V and J ends lost 1 base and 4 bases, in that order; junction bases with no gene match: 2. CDR1 SGDLS and CDR2 YYNGEE come from the germline V gene. The CDR3 sequence: CASSVLADYNEQFF. CDR3 bases: TGTGCCAGCAGCGTACTAGCGGATTACAATGAGCAGTTCTTC.

The chain joins TRBV19 to TRBJ2-1; 14 bases are shared with TRBD2. CDR3 size: 15 residues. Trimming took 4 bases from V and 10 from J; bases not matched to a gene: 6. The germline V gene has CDR1 LNHDA and CDR2 SQIVND (reference sequence). This CDR3 reads CASSTEGLAGVEQFF. In DNA form, the CDR3 reads TGTGCCAGTAGTACAGAGGGACTAGCGGGGGTCGAGCAGTTCTTC.

This chain links TRBV7-3 with TRBJ2-1; D unresolved. V was trimmed by 1 base and J by 5 bases, leaving 6 bases between them. The V gene's germline CDR1 is SGHTA and CDR2 FQGTGA. CDR3 length equals 13 residues. CDR3 in DNA: TGTGCCAGCAGCTTAAGTGTAGACAATGAGCAGTTCTTC. Its translation is CASSLSVDNEQFF.

This clone was detected only once. The V gene is TRBV5-6, the J gene TRBJ1-1, with TRBD1 as a possible D gene (6 bases). Trimming shortened V by 4 bases and J by 1 base, and 8 bases separated the two germline ends. This CDR3 has 13 amino acids. Germline CDR1 reads SGHDT; CDR2 reads YYEEEE. The CDR3 loop is CASSVTGNTEAFF. The CDR3 DNA reads as TGTGCCAGCAGCGTGACAGGGAACACTGAAGCTTTCTTT.